This T cell receptor beta chain was found in a study of beta chain features in type 1 diabetes. Reverse transcription of all isolated RNA meant that expressed TCRB transcripts were sequenced. Sequencing used immunoSEQ multiplex PCR; TCRdb keeps in-frame clones, though not all of them. Altogether around 650,000 clones are present, around 12% being singletons, with the ten largest covering 0.09% to 0.15%. The CDR3 contains 14 residues. Germline CDR1 SGHAT, CDR2 FQNNGV. Trimming shortened V by 1 base and J by 8 bases, and 14 bases separated the two germline ends. Via the markers CD45RO/CCR7/CD25/CD127/CD95/CD27, stem cell-like memory, regulatory, central memory and naive CD4+ cells were sorted. Comment on this clone: Its antigen remains unidentified.

General observations from the study: Possible PCR preference for shorter templates applied equally to patients and controls. Among patients, naive, central memory and Treg TCRB repertoires appeared more similar than among healthy donors. Within each of all four CD4+ subsets, Type 1 diabetes patients had TCRB CDR3s that were moderately but significantly shorter.

The sample consisted of naive CD4+ T cells from blood. The clonotype originates from a man aged 30 to 45 with type 1 diabetes. V and J are TRBV11-2 and TRBJ1-2; D is perhaps TRBD1 (5 bases). The CDR3 is CASSLAQQADGYTF. The CDR3 coding sequence is TGTGCCAGCAGCTTAGCCCAACAGGCTGACGGCTACACCTTC. The full variable domain, in which reference TRBV11-2 and TRBJ1-2 provide the parts outside the CDR3, is EAGVAQSPRYKIIEKRQSVAFWCNPISGHATLYWYQQILGQGPKLLIQFQNNGVVDDSQLPKDRFSAERLKGVDSTLKIQPAKLEDSAVYLCASSLAQQADGYTFGSGTRLTVV.